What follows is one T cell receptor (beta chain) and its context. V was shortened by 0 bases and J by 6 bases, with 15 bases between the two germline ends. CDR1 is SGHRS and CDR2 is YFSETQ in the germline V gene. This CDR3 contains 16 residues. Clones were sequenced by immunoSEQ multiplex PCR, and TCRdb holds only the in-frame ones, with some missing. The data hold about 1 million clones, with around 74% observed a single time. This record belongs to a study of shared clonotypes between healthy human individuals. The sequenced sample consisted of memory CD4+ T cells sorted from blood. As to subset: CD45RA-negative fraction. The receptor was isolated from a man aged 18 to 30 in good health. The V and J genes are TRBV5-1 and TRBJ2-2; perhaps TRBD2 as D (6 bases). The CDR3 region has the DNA TGCGCCAGCAGCTTGGATGCCGGAGGGGTGGCCGGGGAGCTGTTTTTT. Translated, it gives CASSLDAGGVAGELFF.